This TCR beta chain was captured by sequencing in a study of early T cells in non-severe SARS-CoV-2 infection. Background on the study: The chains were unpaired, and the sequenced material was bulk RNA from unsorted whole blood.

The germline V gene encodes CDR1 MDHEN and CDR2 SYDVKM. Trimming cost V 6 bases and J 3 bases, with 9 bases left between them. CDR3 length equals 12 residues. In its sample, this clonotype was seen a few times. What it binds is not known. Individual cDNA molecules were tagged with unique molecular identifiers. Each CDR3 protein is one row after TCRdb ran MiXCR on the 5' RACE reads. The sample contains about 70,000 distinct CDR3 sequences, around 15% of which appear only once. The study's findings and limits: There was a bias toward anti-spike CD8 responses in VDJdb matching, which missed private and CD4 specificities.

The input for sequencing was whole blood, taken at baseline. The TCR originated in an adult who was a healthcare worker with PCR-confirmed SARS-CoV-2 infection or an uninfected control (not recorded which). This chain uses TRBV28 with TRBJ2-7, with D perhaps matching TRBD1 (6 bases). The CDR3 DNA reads TGTGCCAGCAGGACAGGCATCTACGAGCAGTACTTC. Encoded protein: CASRTGIYEQYF.